A selection of T cell receptor beta chains follows, all from one sample in a study of T-cell memory formation after mild COVID-19. TCRdb re-derived calls from the 5' RACE reads in MiXCR, one entry per CDR3 protein. The sample lists hundreds of thousands of distinct CDR3 sequences, nearly 25% occurring once. Sequenced: PBMCs or a T cell subset sorted from them (not recorded which). These receptors originate from an adult woman who had mild COVID-19 (a few samples of this study predate the infection). Cell type and time point are not known. The CDR3 runs from the conserved cysteine through the conserved F or W. Fields, in order: V gene, clone size, D gene, J gene, CDR3 DNA, CDR3 protein. D genes are given only for firm matches. Size tells how often a clone was seen (once, few, many) or the class of an expanded clone, and some rows leave it out.

V: TRBV5-1
size: few
D: .
J: TRBJ1-2
DNA: TGCGCCAGCAGCCCCCAAGGACCTAACTATGGCTACACCTTC
CDR3: CASSPQGPNYGYTF

V: TRBV4-3
size: .
D: TRBD2
J: TRBJ2-7
DNA: TGCGCCAGCAGCCTTAGGACTAGCGGGAGCGACGAGCAGTACTTC
CDR3: CASSLRTSGSDEQYF

V: TRBV29-1
size: few
D: .
J: TRBJ2-1
DNA: TGCAGCGTTGAGATGGGGACATCGTTTCATGAGTTCTTC
CDR3: CSVEMGTSFHEFF

V: TRBV20-1
size: .
D: .
J: TRBJ1-2
DNA: TGCAGTGCTAGAGATAGACGGGGTTATGGCTACACCTTC
CDR3: CSARDRRGYGYTF

V: TRBV7-8
size: few
D: TRBD2
J: TRBJ2-5
DNA: TGTGCCAGCAGCTTAGCGAGTTTGCGGGAGAGTGAGACCCAGTACTTC
CDR3: CASSLASLRESETQYF

V: TRBV5-4
size: few
D: TRBD1
J: TRBJ2-7
DNA: TGTGCCAGCAGCTTCAGGACAGGGGGCAGGTACGAGCAGTACTTC
CDR3: CASSFRTGGRYEQYF

V: TRBV30
size: few
D: .
J: TRBJ1-6
DNA: TGTGCCTGGAGTCGAAATTCACCCCTCCACTTT
CDR3: CAWSRNSPLHF

V: TRBV7-3
size: few
D: .
J: TRBJ2-7
DNA: TGTGCCAGCAGCTTAGGAGGGGCCGACGAGCAGTACTTC
CDR3: CASSLGGADEQYF

V: TRBV7-2
size: few
D: .
J: TRBJ2-7
DNA: TGTGCCAGCAGCTTAGTAGGGGCTACGGGAGAGCAGTACTTC
CDR3: CASSLVGATGEQYF

V: TRBV5-1
size: few
D: TRBD1
J: TRBJ2-1
DNA: TGCGCCAGCAGCTCTAGGACAGGGGGCTCATACAATGAGCAGTTCTTC
CDR3: CASSSRTGGSYNEQFF

V: TRBV15
size: .
D: .
J: TRBJ1-1
DNA: TGTGCCACCAGCTCTAGGGACACCGGATGGTCTGAAGCTTTCTTT
CDR3: CATSSRDTGWSEAFF

V: TRBV5-1
size: .
D: .
J: TRBJ1-1
DNA: TGCGCCAGCAGCTTGCAGGCAGGGAGTACTGAAGCTTTCTTT
CDR3: CASSLQAGSTEAFF

V: TRBV5-1
size: .
D: .
J: TRBJ2-2
DNA: TGCGCCAGCAGCTTCGAGTTGACAGAATACACCGGGGAGCTGTTTTTT
CDR3: CASSFELTEYTGELFF

V: TRBV7-6
size: .
D: TRBD1
J: TRBJ1-6
DNA: TGTGCCAGCAGCTTAGTAGATGTGGACAGGGGGAATTCACCCCTCCACTTT
CDR3: CASSLVDVDRGNSPLHF

V: TRBV29-1
size: .
D: TRBD1
J: TRBJ1-2
DNA: TGCAGCGTTCGCCGGACAGGGGGAACCTATGGCTACACCTTC
CDR3: CSVRRTGGTYGYTF

V: TRBV4-2
size: .
D: TRBD2
J: TRBJ2-5
DNA: TGTGCCAGCAGCCAAGCCGGGGCGGGAGGTCCGTACCAAGAGACCCAGTACTTC
CDR3: CASSQAGAGGPYQETQYF